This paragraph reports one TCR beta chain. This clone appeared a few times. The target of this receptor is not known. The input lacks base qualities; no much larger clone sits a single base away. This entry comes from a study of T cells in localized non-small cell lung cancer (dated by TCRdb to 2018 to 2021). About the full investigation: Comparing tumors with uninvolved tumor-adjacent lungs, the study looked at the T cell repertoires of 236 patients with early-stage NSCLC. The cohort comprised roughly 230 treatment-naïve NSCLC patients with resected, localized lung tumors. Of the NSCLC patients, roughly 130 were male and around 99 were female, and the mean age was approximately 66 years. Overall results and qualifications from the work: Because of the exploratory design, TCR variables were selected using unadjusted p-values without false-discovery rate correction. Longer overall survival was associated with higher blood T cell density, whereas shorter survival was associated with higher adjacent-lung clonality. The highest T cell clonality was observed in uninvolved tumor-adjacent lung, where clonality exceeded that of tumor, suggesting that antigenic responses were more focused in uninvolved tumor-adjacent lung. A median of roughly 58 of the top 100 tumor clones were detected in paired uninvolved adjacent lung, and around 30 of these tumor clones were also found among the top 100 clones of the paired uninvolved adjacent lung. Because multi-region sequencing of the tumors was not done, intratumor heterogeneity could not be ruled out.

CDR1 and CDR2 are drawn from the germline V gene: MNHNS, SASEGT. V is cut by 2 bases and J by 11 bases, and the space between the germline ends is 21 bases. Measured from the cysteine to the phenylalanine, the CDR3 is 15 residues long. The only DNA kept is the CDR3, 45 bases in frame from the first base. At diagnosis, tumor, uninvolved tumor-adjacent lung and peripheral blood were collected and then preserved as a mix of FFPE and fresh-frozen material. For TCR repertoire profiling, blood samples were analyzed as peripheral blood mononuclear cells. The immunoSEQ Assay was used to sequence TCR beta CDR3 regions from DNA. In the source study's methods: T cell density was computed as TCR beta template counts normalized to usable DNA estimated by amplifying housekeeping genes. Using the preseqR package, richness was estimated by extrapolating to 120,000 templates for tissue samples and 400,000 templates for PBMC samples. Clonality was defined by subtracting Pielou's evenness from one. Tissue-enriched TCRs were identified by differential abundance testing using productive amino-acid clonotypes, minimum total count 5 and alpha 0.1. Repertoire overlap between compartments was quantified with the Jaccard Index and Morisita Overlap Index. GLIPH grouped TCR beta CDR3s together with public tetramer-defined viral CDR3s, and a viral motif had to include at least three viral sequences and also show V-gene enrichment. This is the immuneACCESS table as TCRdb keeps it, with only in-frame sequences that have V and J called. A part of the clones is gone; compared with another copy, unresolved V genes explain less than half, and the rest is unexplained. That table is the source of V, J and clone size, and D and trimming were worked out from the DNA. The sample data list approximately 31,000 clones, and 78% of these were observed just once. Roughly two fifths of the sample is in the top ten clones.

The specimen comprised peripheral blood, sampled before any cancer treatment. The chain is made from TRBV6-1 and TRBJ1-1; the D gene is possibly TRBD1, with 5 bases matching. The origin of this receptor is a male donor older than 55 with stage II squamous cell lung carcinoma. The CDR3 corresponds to CASSEWGGQAQMAFF. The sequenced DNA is TGTGCCAGCAGTGAATGGGGCGGGCAGGCTCAAATGGCTTTCTTT.